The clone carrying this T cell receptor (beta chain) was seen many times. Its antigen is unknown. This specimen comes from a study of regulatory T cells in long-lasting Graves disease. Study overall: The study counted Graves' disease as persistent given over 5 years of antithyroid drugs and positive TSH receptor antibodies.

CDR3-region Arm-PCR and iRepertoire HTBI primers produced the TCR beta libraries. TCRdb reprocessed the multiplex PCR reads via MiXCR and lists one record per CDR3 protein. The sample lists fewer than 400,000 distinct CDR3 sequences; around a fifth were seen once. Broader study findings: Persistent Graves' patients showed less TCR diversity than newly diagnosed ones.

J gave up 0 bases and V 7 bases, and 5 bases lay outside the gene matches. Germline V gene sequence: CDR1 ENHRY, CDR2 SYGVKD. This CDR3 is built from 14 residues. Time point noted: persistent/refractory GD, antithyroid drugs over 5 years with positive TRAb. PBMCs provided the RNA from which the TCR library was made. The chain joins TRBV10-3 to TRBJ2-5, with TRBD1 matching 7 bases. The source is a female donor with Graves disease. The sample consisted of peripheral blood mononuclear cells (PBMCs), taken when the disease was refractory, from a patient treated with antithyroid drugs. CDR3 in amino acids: CAITPDRYQETQYF. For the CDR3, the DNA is TGTGCCATCACACCGGACAGGTACCAAGAGACCCAGTACTTC.